The present entry profiles one TCR beta chain with its context. Data came from immunoSEQ multiplex PCR; TCRdb stores just in-frame clones and leaves some out. This table holds some 490,000 clones, roughly 80% found once. This record belongs to a study of shared clonotypes between healthy human individuals. Trimming took 1 base from V and 5 from J, leaving 11 bases between them. CDR1 SGHTA and CDR2 FQGNSA come from the germline V gene. The CDR3 runs to 14 residues. The sequenced material came from PBMCs. V gene TRBV7-2 combines with J gene TRBJ1-2, with D maybe TRBD1 (6 bases). The TCR was taken from a woman in her thirties or forties in good health. Some clones in this sample may be carry-over from other donors' samples. In DNA form, the CDR3 reads TGTGCCAGCAGCTTAGTCCAACAGGGTTATGGCTACACCTTC. Translation gives CASSLVQQGYGYTF.